These T cell receptor beta chains were read from a single sample in a study of OX40 agonist ivuxolimab in advanced cancers. Here immunoSEQ multiplex PCR was the method, and the copy in TCRdb shows in-frame clones only, minus some. The data show tens of thousands of clones, with 70% to 90% seen just once and approximately 0.69% held by the top ten. The material was CD4+ or CD8+ T cells sorted from blood, obtained in a trial of the OX40 agonist ivuxolimab. The receptors derive from an adult with an advanced solid tumor such as melanoma, head and neck, liver or kidney cancer. CDR3s include the opening cysteine and the closing phenylalanine or tryptophan. The D gene is left open where the match is weak. Size tells how often a clone was seen (once, few, many) or the class of an expanded clone, and some rows leave it out.

clone_size	d_call	v_call	j_call	cdr3_nt	cdr3_aa
.	TRBD1	TRBV28	TRBJ2-3	TGTGCCAGCAGTTCGGGACAGGGGGGTACAGATACGCAGTATTTT	CASSSGQGGTDTQYF
.	.	TRBV21-1	TRBJ2-7	TGTGCCAGCAGCAAGCCACGGACGGATCGTACAGACTTC	CASSKPRTDRTDF
once	.	TRBV28	TRBJ2-7	TGTGCCAGCAGTTCCATGCCCCACGAGCAGTACTTC	CASSSMPHEQYF
once	.	TRBV29-1	TRBJ1-5	TGCAGCGTCCAGGGGCGGATCGATCAGCCCCAGCATTTT	CSVQGRIDQPQHF
.	.	TRBV19	TRBJ1-5	TGTGCCACCCATGGGGGGTATAGCAATCAGCCCCAGCATTTT	CATHGGYSNQPQHF
.	.	TRBV6-7	TRBJ2-7	TGTGCCAGCCCGCGGAGGGGTTCTTGGACGGAGCAGTACTTC	CASPRRGSWTEQYF
once	.	TRBV7-6	TRBJ2-3	TGTGCCAGCAGCGCCGCCTCCCTTTTGGGCACAGATACGCAGTATTTT	CASSAASLLGTDTQYF
.	.	TRBV5-6	TRBJ2-1	TGTGCCAGCAGCGAGGACGGTACCCCCTACAATGAGCAGTTCTTC	CASSEDGTPYNEQFF
.	.	TRBV19	TRBJ1-2	TGTGCCAGTAGTATATGGCAGCAAGCTAACTATGGCTACACCTTC	CASSIWQQANYGYTF
once	.	TRBV12-5	TRBJ2-1	TGTGCTAGTGGTTTGTTTGGAGCGAATATGATCTATGAGCAGTTCTTC	CASGLFGANMIYEQFF
.	TRBD2	TRBV10-3	TRBJ2-7	TGTGCCATCAGTGCGAGGCTAGCGGGAGGAAGGGACGAGCAGTACTTC	CAISARLAGGRDEQYF
once	.	TRBV5-1	TRBJ1-4	TGCGCCAGCAGGCAAACCGGGAAGACTAATGAAAAACTGTTTTTT	CASRQTGKTNEKLFF
.	TRBD2	TRBV27	TRBJ2-3	TGTGCCAGCAGTTTATTCGCGCTGGCGGGAGGGTACACAGATACGCAGTATTTT	CASSLFALAGGYTDTQYF
.	.	TRBV2	TRBJ1-6	TGTGCCAGCAGTGAAGAGTATAATTCACCCCTCCACTTT	CASSEEYNSPLHF
.	.	TRBV28	TRBJ2-5	TGTGCCAGCAGTAAAAGCTGGGGCCGAGGGACCCAGTACTTC	CASSKSWGRGTQYF
.	TRBD2	TRBV19	TRBJ2-5	TGTGCCAGTAGTATAGGGACTAGTACAGAGACCCAGTACTTC	CASSIGTSTETQYF
.	.	TRBV5-1	TRBJ2-7	TGCGCCAGCAGCTTGGATCCCTCCTCCGAGCAGTACTTC	CASSLDPSSEQYF
.	.	TRBV5-4	TRBJ2-3	TGTGCCAGCAGCTTGTTGGGGGAGACAGATACGCAGTATTTT	CASSLLGETDTQYF
.	TRBD2	TRBV6-6	TRBJ2-3	TGTGCCAGCAGTAAGGGACTAGCGGGAGTAGATACGCAGTATTTT	CASSKGLAGVDTQYF
once	TRBD2	TRBV9	TRBJ2-1	TGTGCCAGCAGCGTAGGAGCGGGAGGGCCCGCAGATGAGCAGTTCTTC	CASSVGAGGPADEQFF
.	.	TRBV19	TRBJ2-3	TGTGCCAGCAGTACCGGGGCTAGCACAGATACGCAGTATTTT	CASSTGASTDTQYF
.	TRBD2	TRBV4-1	TRBJ2-5	TGCGCCAGCAGCCGATTGGGACTAGCGGGAGGAGGCCAAGAGACCCAGTACTTC	CASSRLGLAGGGQETQYF
once	.	TRBV11-2	TRBJ1-5	TGTGCCAGCAGCTTAGCAGGGAGGTATAGCAATCAGCCCCAGCATTTT	CASSLAGRYSNQPQHF
.	TRBD1	TRBV19	TRBJ1-5	TGTGCCAGTAGAGGGGGACAGGGAGGATATCAGCCCCAGCATTTT	CASRGGQGGYQPQHF
.	.	TRBV28	TRBJ1-6	TGTGCCAGCAGTTCTCCCCTTGGCCGGGGGAAGTCACCCCTCCACTTT	CASSSPLGRGKSPLHF
.	.	TRBV5-4	TRBJ2-4	TGTGCCAGCAGCTCCAGACAGCAACCCAAAAACATTCAGTACTTC	CASSSRQQPKNIQYF
once	.	TRBV7-9	TRBJ2-7	TGTGCCAGCAGCCGACAGGGAGGGAACGACTACGAGCAGTACTTC	CASSRQGGNDYEQYF
once	TRBD1	TRBV7-2	TRBJ1-2	TGTGCCAGCAGCTTAGCTAGACAGGGGTACTATGGCTACACCTTC	CASSLARQGYYGYTF
.	.	TRBV11-3	TRBJ1-5	TGTGCCAGCAGCTTCGACAGAAATCAGCCCCAGCATTTT	CASSFDRNQPQHF
.	TRBD1	TRBV29-1	TRBJ2-7	TGCAGCGTAAGACAGGGGGGTGGTTTCTACGAGCAGTACTTC	CSVRQGGGFYEQYF
few	.	TRBV5-1	TRBJ1-1	TGCGCCAGCAGCTTGGGAGGAGGGAACACTGAAGCTTTCTTT	CASSLGGGNTEAFF
.	.	TRBV5-4	TRBJ2-7	TGTGCCAGCAGCTTGGACCCGGACCCCTTTTCCAAGCAGTACTTC	CASSLDPDPFSKQYF
.	TRBD2	TRBV4-1	TRBJ2-1	TGCGCCAGCAGTTCTATCGGACTAGCGGGCGGTCCACGGCCTGGGGATGAGCAGTTCTTC	CASSSIGLAGGPRPGDEQFF
.	.	TRBV7-3	TRBJ2-3	TGTGCCAGCAGCCTCAATTGGGCGACAGATACGCAGTATTTT	CASSLNWATDTQYF
.	TRBD1	TRBV19	TRBJ1-5	TGTGCCAGTAGTATTTCCCGGGCCTTGACAGGGTTCAGAGGCAATCAGCCCCAGCATTTT	CASSISRALTGFRGNQPQHF
.	TRBD2	TRBV6-5	TRBJ2-1	TGTGCCAGCAGTTATGACCGTTGGACTAGCGGGTATGAGCAGTTCTTC	CASSYDRWTSGYEQFF
.	TRBD2	TRBV11-2	TRBJ2-1	TGTGCCAGCAGCTTTTACCCGGGACTAGCGGGTTTGTACAATGAGCAGTTCTTC	CASSFYPGLAGLYNEQFF
.	.	TRBV20-1	TRBJ1-5	TGCAGTGCCAGGACCGGTTTGTCCCAGCATTTT	CSARTGLSQHF
.	.	TRBV6-1	TRBJ1-1	TGTGCCAGCAGTCTCCTACAGGGTTATGAAGCTTTCTTT	CASSLLQGYEAFF
.	TRBD1	TRBV2	TRBJ2-5	TGTGCCAGCCTTACCTTTTTCTCGAGGGGGCGGGAGACCCAGTACTTC	CASLTFFSRGRETQYF
few	TRBD1	TRBV7-6	TRBJ1-1	TGTGCCAGCAGCTCCCGGACAGGGGAAGCTTTCTTT	CASSSRTGEAFF
.	.	TRBV6-5	TRBJ1-5	TGTGCCAGCAGTCCGACAGCGTATAGCAATCAGCCCCAGCATTTT	CASSPTAYSNQPQHF
once	.	TRBV29-1	TRBJ2-3	TGCAGCGTTGAAGTGGCGAAGGATACGCAGTATTTT	CSVEVAKDTQYF
.	TRBD2	TRBV6-1	TRBJ2-1	TGTGCCAGCAGGGCGGGGGTCTTTTACAATGAGCAGTTCTTC	CASRAGVFYNEQFF
.	TRBD2	TRBV30	TRBJ2-1	TGTGCCTTGGGACTAGCGGGAGGGCTTGGCCAGTTCTTC	CALGLAGGLGQFF
once	TRBD2	TRBV5-8	TRBJ2-1	TGTGCCAGCAGCTTGTATGGGGGGGCCTACAATGAGCAGTTCTTC	CASSLYGGAYNEQFF
.	.	TRBV28	TRBJ1-5	TGTGCCAGCAGTTTCTCTTGGCAGCCCCAGCATTTT	CASSFSWQPQHF
.	.	TRBV2	TRBJ2-7	TGTGCCAGCAGTATACCCCTCTACGAGCAGTACTTC	CASSIPLYEQYF
.	.	TRBV6-6	TRBJ1-3	TGTGCCAGCAGTTACCCCCTCGACTCGGGAAACACCATATATTTT	CASSYPLDSGNTIYF
.	.	TRBV5-5	TRBJ1-2	TGTGCCAGCAGCTTGTTATACTATGGCTACACCTTC	CASSLLYYGYTF
.	TRBD2	TRBV28	TRBJ2-1	TGTGCCAGCAGTTCGATCGGTTTAGCGGGAGTCTGGGCCTACAATGAGCAGTTCTTC	CASSSIGLAGVWAYNEQFF
.	.	TRBV18	TRBJ1-1	TGTGCCAGCTCACCATCCATGAACACTGAAGCTTTCTTT	CASSPSMNTEAFF
.	TRBD2	TRBV27	TRBJ2-3	TGTGCCAGCAGTACTTGGACTAGCGGGAGTAAAACAGATACGCAGTATTTT	CASSTWTSGSKTDTQYF